These T cell receptor beta chains were read from a single sample in a study of shared clonotypes between healthy human individuals. The repertoire was sequenced with immunoSEQ multiplex PCR; TCRdb's copy has only in-frame clones and lacks some. The table records 2 million to 2.5 million clones, 85% to 95% of them present only once. Sequencing was performed on naive CD4+ T cells from PBMCs. Every receptor here comes from a young man in good health. Some clones in this sample may be carry-over from other donors' samples. The CDR3 runs from the conserved cysteine through the conserved F or W. D genes are given only for firm matches. Clone size is stated in some rows and not others, as once, few, many or a class when expanded.

clone size: once
J gene: TRBJ2-7
V gene: TRBV30
D gene: TRBD1
CDR3 protein: CAWSVQERGQTDF
CDR3 DNA: TGTGCCTGGAGTGTACAAGAGAGGGGGCAGACCGACTTC

clone size: -
J gene: TRBJ1-6
V gene: TRBV7-9
D gene: -
CDR3 protein: CASSPEGGSSPLHF
CDR3 DNA: TGTGCCAGCAGCCCCGAGGGGGGATCCTCACCCCTCCACTTT

clone size: -
J gene: TRBJ2-5
V gene: TRBV7-6
D gene: TRBD2
CDR3 protein: CASSLLLAGWETQYF
CDR3 DNA: TGTGCCAGCAGCTTATTGCTAGCGGGATGGGAGACCCAGTACTTC

clone size: -
J gene: TRBJ2-1
V gene: TRBV5-1
D gene: -
CDR3 protein: CASSNTSGTRQFF
CDR3 DNA: TGCGCCAGCAGCAACACCTCCGGGACGCGGCAGTTCTTC

clone size: -
J gene: TRBJ1-4
V gene: TRBV7-9
D gene: -
CDR3 protein: CASSLDPRGTNEKLFF
CDR3 DNA: TGTGCCAGCAGCTTAGACCCTAGGGGAACTAATGAAAAACTGTTTTTT

clone size: once
J gene: TRBJ2-1
V gene: TRBV11-3
D gene: -
CDR3 protein: CASSLGRNEQFF
CDR3 DNA: TGTGCCAGCAGCTTAGGGCGGAATGAGCAGTTCTTC

clone size: -
J gene: TRBJ1-4
V gene: TRBV5-4
D gene: -
CDR3 protein: CASSRGQSGEKLFF
CDR3 DNA: TGTGCCAGCAGTAGAGGGCAGTCGGGGGAAAAACTGTTTTTT

clone size: -
J gene: TRBJ1-5
V gene: TRBV28
D gene: -
CDR3 protein: CASSLRRGGNQPQHF
CDR3 DNA: TGTGCCAGCAGTTTACGGAGGGGGGGGAATCAGCCCCAGCATTTT

clone size: -
J gene: TRBJ1-4
V gene: TRBV18
D gene: -
CDR3 protein: CASSPGSGNEKLFF
CDR3 DNA: TGTGCCAGCTCACCAGGCAGCGGTAATGAAAAACTGTTTTTT

clone size: -
J gene: TRBJ2-7
V gene: TRBV5-4
D gene: TRBD2
CDR3 protein: CATSPRAREGTYEQYF
CDR3 DNA: TGTGCCACCTCCCCTAGGGCGCGGGAGGGAACGTACGAGCAGTACTTC

clone size: -
J gene: TRBJ2-2
V gene: TRBV5-1
D gene: -
CDR3 protein: CASSTAGETGELFF
CDR3 DNA: TGCGCCAGCAGCACAGCCGGGGAAACCGGGGAGCTGTTTTTT

clone size: -
J gene: TRBJ1-4
V gene: TRBV4-1
D gene: TRBD1
CDR3 protein: CASSQRQGVLAEKLFF
CDR3 DNA: TGCGCCAGCAGCCAACGACAGGGGGTTCTAGCTGAAAAACTGTTTTTT

clone size: -
J gene: TRBJ2-3
V gene: TRBV19
D gene: -
CDR3 protein: CASSIGGPPTDTQYF
CDR3 DNA: TGTGCCAGTAGTATCGGGGGCCCACCTACAGATACGCAGTATTTT

clone size: once
J gene: TRBJ2-3
V gene: TRBV5-1
D gene: TRBD2
CDR3 protein: CASSLPSGDSDTQYF
CDR3 DNA: TGCGCCAGCAGCTTGCCTAGCGGGGATTCAGATACGCAGTATTTT

clone size: -
J gene: TRBJ2-7
V gene: TRBV7-3
D gene: TRBD1
CDR3 protein: CASSFTGVSYEQYF
CDR3 DNA: TGTGCCAGCAGCTTTACAGGGGTCTCCTACGAGCAGTACTTC

clone size: -
J gene: TRBJ2-3
V gene: TRBV7-9
D gene: -
CDR3 protein: CASSPSEVQSTDTQYF
CDR3 DNA: TGTGCCAGCAGTCCCAGCGAGGTACAGAGCACAGATACGCAGTATTTT

clone size: -
J gene: TRBJ2-7
V gene: TRBV7-3
D gene: -
CDR3 protein: CASSLYPLADEQYF
CDR3 DNA: TGTGCCAGCAGCTTATATCCCTTGGCCGACGAGCAGTACTTC

clone size: -
J gene: TRBJ2-7
V gene: TRBV7-3
D gene: TRBD2
CDR3 protein: CASSLNGGTSGSYEQYF
CDR3 DNA: TGTGCCAGCAGCTTAAACGGGGGGACTAGCGGGAGCTACGAGCAGTACTTC

clone size: -
J gene: TRBJ1-4
V gene: TRBV5-4
D gene: -
CDR3 protein: CASSLGAQNEKLFF
CDR3 DNA: TGTGCCAGCAGCTTAGGGGCCCAGAATGAAAAACTGTTTTTT

clone size: -
J gene: TRBJ1-2
V gene: TRBV9
D gene: -
CDR3 protein: CASSSSGPIGYTF
CDR3 DNA: TGTGCCAGCAGTTCGTCGGGACCGATCGGCTACACCTTC

clone size: -
J gene: TRBJ2-1
V gene: TRBV7-9
D gene: -
CDR3 protein: CASSSPQNANRRGEQFF
CDR3 DNA: TGTGCCAGCAGCTCCCCCCAGAACGCTAATCGGCGGGGTGAGCAGTTCTTC

clone size: -
J gene: TRBJ2-5
V gene: TRBV5-1
D gene: TRBD1
CDR3 protein: CASSQGQGTETQYF
CDR3 DNA: TGCGCCAGCAGCCAGGGACAGGGGACGGAGACCCAGTACTTC

clone size: few
J gene: TRBJ1-5
V gene: TRBV10-1
D gene: -
CDR3 protein: CASRRQLGNQPQHF
CDR3 DNA: TGCGCCAGCAGGAGACAGTTAGGAAATCAGCCCCAGCATTTT

clone size: -
J gene: TRBJ2-3
V gene: TRBV5-1
D gene: -
CDR3 protein: CASSRTPDYYTDTQYF
CDR3 DNA: TGCGCCAGCAGCCGAACACCGGACTACTACACAGATACGCAGTATTTT

clone size: -
J gene: TRBJ2-1
V gene: TRBV5-1
D gene: -
CDR3 protein: CASSLGTGSYNEQFF
CDR3 DNA: TGCGCCAGCAGCCTGGGGACTGGCTCCTACAATGAGCAGTTCTTC

clone size: -
J gene: TRBJ2-6
V gene: TRBV15
D gene: -
CDR3 protein: CATSKGFSPSGANVLTF
CDR3 DNA: TGTGCCACTTCGAAGGGGTTTTCGCCCTCTGGGGCCAACGTCCTGACTTTC

clone size: -
J gene: TRBJ2-7
V gene: TRBV27
D gene: TRBD2
CDR3 protein: CASSKTSGAFSYEQYF
CDR3 DNA: TGTGCCAGCAGTAAGACTAGCGGGGCCTTCTCCTACGAGCAGTACTTC